Listed below are T cell receptor beta chains from one sample, sequenced in a study of shared clonotypes between healthy human individuals. Here immunoSEQ multiplex PCR was the method, and the copy in TCRdb shows in-frame clones only, minus some. Here the sample spans 950,000 to 1,200,000 clones, 60% to 80% being singletons. The source material was memory CD4+ T cells from PBMCs. Source of these receptors: a man between 18 and 29 years old in good health. Some clones in this sample may be carry-over from other donors' samples. Each CDR3 is given with its conserved first and last residue. A D gene is named only where the DNA matches it firmly. A row's size may be missing; if present it is once, few, many or a size class.

j_call v_call d_call clone_size cdr3_aa cdr3_nt
TRBJ1-5 TRBV2 TRBD1 NA CASKPGQESDQPQHF TGTGCCAGCAAGCCGGGACAGGAATCTGATCAGCCCCAGCATTTT
TRBJ2-5 TRBV10-3 NA few CAISEVAELQETQYF TGTGCCATCAGTGAGGTGGCGGAACTCCAAGAGACCCAGTACTTC
TRBJ1-2 TRBV4-2 NA NA CASSQDSAHGYTF TGTGCCAGCAGCCAAGACTCAGCGCATGGCTACACCTTC
TRBJ2-3 TRBV19 NA NA CASSTGLTDTQYF TGTGCCAGTAGTACAGGCCTCACAGATACGCAGTATTTT
TRBJ2-2 TRBV27 NA NA CASTMMNTGELFF TGTGCCAGCACCATGATGAACACCGGGGAGCTGTTTTTT
TRBJ2-5 TRBV15 NA few CATSLGRRETQYF TGTGCCACCAGCCTAGGGAGGAGAGAGACCCAGTACTTC
TRBJ1-1 TRBV6-6 NA NA CASSYGQNPEAFF TGTGCCAGCAGTTACGGACAGAATCCCGAAGCTTTCTTT
TRBJ1-6 TRBV2 NA few CASSVIGGQDSPLHF TGTGCCAGCAGTGTGATTGGGGGCCAGGATTCACCCCTCCACTTT
TRBJ1-1 TRBV6-1 NA NA CASSEKGRGGKAFF TGTGCCAGCAGTGAAAAAGGGAGGGGGGGGAAAGCTTTCTTT
TRBJ2-3 TRBV29-1 TRBD2 few CSADGGGTDTQYF TGCAGCGCCGACGGGGGGGGCACAGATACGCAGTATTTT
TRBJ1-2 TRBV5-1 NA NA CASSPVGGAPIGYTF TGCGCCAGCAGCCCCGTAGGGGGGGCACCTATCGGCTACACCTTC
TRBJ2-5 TRBV9 NA once CASSPYGTFQETQYF TGTGCCAGCAGCCCCTATGGGACTTTCCAAGAGACCCAGTACTTC
TRBJ2-2 TRBV4-2 TRBD1 NA CASSRIGQGKTGELFF TGTGCCAGCAGCCGGATCGGACAGGGGAAAACCGGGGAGCTGTTTTTT
TRBJ2-1 TRBV14 NA NA CASSQGRGPLYNEQFF TGTGCCAGCAGCCAAGGGAGGGGGCCTTTATACAATGAGCAGTTCTTC
TRBJ2-5 TRBV5-1 TRBD2 few CASSWGMRTSGEGTQYF TGCGCCAGCAGCTGGGGAATGAGGACTAGCGGGGAGGGGACCCAGTACTTC
TRBJ2-3 TRBV6-6 TRBD1 NA CASSYPGTGQDTQYF TGTGCCAGCAGTTACCCTGGGACAGGCCAGGATACGCAGTATTTT
TRBJ2-3 TRBV12-5 NA NA CASGFLGVTDTQYF TGTGCTAGTGGTTTTTTAGGAGTCACAGATACGCAGTATTTT